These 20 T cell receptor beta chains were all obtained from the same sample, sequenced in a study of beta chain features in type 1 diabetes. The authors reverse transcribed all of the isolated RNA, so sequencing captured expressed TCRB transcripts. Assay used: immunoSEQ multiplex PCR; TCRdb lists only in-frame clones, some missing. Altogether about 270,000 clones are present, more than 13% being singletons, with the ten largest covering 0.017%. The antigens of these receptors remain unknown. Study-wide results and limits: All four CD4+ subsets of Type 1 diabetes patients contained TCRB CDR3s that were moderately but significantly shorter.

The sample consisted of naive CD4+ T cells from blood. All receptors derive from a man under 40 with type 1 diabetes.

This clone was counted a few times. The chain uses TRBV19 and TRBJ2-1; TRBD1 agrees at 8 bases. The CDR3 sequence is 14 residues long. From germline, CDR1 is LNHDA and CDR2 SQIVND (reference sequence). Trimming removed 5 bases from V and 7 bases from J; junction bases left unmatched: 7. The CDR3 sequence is CASSRGQVRNEQFF. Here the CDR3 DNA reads TGTGCCAGTAGTCGGGGACAGGTGAGGAATGAGCAGTTCTTC.

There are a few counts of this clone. CDR3: CASSPPSGGVRETQYF. The CDR3 DNA sequence: TGTGCCAGCAGTCCCCCCAGCGGGGGAGTTAGAGAGACCCAGTACTTC. The chain couples TRBV28 to TRBJ2-5; 8 bases map to TRBD2. V trimming: 5 bases; J trimming: 4 bases; junction bases outside the gene matches: 12. The CDR3 sequence is 16 residues long. Per the germline V gene, CDR1 is MDHEN and CDR2 is SYDVKM.

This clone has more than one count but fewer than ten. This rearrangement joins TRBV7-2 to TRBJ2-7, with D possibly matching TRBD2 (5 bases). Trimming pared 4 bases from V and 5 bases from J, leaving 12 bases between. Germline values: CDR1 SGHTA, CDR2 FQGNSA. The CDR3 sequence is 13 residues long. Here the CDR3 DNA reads TGTGCCAGCAGCTATACTAGAGTTGACGAGCAGTACTTC. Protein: CASSYTRVDEQYF.

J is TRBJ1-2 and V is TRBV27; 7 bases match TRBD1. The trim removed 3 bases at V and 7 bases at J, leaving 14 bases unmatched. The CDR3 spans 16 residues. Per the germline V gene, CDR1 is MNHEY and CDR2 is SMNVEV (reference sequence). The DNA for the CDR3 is TGTGCCAGCAGTTTCTGGGGGGACAGCCAGGGTGGTGGCTACACCTTC. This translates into CASSFWGDSQGGGYTF.

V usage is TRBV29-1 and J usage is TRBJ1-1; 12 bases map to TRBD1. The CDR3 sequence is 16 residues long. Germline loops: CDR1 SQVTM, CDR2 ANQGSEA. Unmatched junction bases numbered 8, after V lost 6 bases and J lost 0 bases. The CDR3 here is CSVVLGQGAVNTEAFF. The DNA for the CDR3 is TGCAGCGTAGTTTTGGGACAGGGGGCGGTGAACACTGAAGCTTTCTTT. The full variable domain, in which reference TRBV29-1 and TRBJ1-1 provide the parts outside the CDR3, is SAVISQKPSRDICQRGTSLTIQCQVDSQVTMMFWYRQQPGQSLTLIATANQGSEATYESGFVIDKFPISRPNLTFSTLTVSNMSPEDSSIYLCSVVLGQGAVNTEAFFGQGTRLTVV.

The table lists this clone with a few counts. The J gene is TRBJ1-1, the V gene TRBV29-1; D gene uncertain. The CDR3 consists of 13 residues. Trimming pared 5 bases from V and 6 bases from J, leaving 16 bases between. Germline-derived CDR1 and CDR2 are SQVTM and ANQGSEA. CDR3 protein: CSVSYNRSPEAFF. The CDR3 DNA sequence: TGCAGCGTTTCATATAACAGATCCCCTGAAGCTTTCTTT.

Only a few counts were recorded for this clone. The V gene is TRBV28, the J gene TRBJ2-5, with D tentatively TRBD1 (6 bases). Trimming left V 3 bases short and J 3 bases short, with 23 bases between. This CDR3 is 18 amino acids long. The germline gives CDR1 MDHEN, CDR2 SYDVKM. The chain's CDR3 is CASSFVHSVDRREETQYF. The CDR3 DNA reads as TGTGCCAGCAGTTTCGTCCATTCCGTCGACAGGAGAGAAGAGACCCAGTACTTC.

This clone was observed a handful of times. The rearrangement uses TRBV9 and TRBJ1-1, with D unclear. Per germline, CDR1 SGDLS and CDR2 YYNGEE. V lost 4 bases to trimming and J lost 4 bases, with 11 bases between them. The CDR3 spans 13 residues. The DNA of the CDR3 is TGTGCCAGCAGCTCGACTGTTTCCACTGAAGCTTTCTTT. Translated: CASSSTVSTEAFF.

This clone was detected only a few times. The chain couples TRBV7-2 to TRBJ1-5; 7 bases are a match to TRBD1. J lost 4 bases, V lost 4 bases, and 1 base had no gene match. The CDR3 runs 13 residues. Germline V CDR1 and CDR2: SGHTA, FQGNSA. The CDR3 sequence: CASSSTGNQPQHF. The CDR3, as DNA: TGTGCCAGCAGCTCGACAGGGAATCAGCCCCAGCATTTT.

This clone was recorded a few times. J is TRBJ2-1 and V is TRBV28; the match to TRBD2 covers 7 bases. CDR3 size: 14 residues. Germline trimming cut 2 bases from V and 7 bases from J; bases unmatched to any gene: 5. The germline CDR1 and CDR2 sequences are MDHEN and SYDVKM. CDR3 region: CASSLAGAVNEQFF. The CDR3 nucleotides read TGTGCCAGCAGTTTAGCGGGAGCGGTAAATGAGCAGTTCTTC.

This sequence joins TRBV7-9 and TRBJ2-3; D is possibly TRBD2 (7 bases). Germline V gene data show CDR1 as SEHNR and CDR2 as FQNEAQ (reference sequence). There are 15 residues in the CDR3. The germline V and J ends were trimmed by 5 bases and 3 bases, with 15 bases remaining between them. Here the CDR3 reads CASSQDGGRTDTQYF. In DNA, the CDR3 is TGTGCCAGCAGCCAAGACGGGGGGCGTACAGATACGCAGTATTTT.

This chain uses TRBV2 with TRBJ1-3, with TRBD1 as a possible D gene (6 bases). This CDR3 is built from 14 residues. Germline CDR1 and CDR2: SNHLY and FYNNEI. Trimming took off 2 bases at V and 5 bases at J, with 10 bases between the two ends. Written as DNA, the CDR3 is TGTGCCAGCAGTGAACGGCAGGGGAGAAACACCATATATTTT. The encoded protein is CASSERQGRNTIYF.

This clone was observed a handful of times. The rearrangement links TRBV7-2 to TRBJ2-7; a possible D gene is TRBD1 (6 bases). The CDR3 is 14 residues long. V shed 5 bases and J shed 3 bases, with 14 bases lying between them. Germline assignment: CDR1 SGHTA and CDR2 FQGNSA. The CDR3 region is CASSASGVNYEQYF. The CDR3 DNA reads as TGTGCCAGCAGCGCCTCAGGGGTTAACTACGAGCAGTACTTC.

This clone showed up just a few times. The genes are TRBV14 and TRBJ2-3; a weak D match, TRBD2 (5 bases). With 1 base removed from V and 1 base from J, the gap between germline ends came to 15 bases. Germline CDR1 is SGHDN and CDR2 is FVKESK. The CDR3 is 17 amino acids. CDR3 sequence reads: CASSQVSGGIRTDTQYF. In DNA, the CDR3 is TGTGCCAGCAGCCAAGTATCCGGAGGAATCCGCACAGATACGCAGTATTTT.

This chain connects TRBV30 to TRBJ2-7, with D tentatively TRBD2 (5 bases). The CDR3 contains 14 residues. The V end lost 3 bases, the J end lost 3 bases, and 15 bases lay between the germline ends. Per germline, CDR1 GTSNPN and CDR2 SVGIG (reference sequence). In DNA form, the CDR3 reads TGTGCCTGGAGGGTGGTAGCGCCCATCTACGAGCAGTACTTC. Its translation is CAWRVVAPIYEQYF.

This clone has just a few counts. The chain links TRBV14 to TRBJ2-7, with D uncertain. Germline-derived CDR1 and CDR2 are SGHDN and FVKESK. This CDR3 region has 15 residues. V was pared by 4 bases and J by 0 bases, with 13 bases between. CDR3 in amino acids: CASSPREANSYEQYF. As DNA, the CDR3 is TGTGCCAGCAGCCCACGTGAAGCCAACTCCTACGAGCAGTACTTC.

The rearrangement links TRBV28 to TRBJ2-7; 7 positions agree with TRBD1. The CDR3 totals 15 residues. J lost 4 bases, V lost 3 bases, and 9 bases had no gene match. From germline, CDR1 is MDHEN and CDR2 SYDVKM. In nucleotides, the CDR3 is TGTGCCAGCAGTTTGCCCCGACAGGGAAGTTACGAGCAGTACTTC. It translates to CASSLPRQGSYEQYF.

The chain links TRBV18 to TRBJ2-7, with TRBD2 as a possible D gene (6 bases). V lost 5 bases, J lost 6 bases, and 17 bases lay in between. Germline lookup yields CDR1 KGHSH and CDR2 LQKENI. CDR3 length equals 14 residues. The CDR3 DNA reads TGTGCCAGCTCAAGCGGCGGAGGGTTTGGCGAGCAGTACTTC. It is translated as CASSSGGGFGEQYF.

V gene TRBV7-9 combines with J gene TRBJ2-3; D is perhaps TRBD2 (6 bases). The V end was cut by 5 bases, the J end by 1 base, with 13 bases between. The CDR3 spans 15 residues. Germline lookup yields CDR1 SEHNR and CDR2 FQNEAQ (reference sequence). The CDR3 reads CASSILGGGTDTQYF. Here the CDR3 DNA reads TGTGCCAGCAGCATACTTGGAGGGGGCACAGATACGCAGTATTTT.

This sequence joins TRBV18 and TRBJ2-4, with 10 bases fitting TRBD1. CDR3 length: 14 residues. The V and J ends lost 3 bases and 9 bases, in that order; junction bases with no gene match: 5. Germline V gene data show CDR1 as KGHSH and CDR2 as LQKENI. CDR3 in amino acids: CASSPDRGALIQYF. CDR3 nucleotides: TGTGCCAGCTCACCGGACAGGGGGGCCCTCATTCAGTACTTC.